The next 19 T cell receptor beta chains were all read from a single sample in a study of T cells in localized non-small cell lung cancer. Using immunoSEQ multiplex PCR, the repertoire was profiled, and TCRdb retains in-frame clones only, with some absent. The table has some 20,000 clones, 75% to 95% seen once. Sample: peripheral blood, taken before any cancer treatment. Receptor source: a woman aged 35-75 years with stage I lung adenocarcinoma.

The rearrangement joins TRBV6-1 to TRBJ2-7; 9 bases are a match to TRBD2. Germline lookup yields CDR1 MNHNS and CDR2 SASEGT. The CDR3 contains 14 residues. Trimming removed 7 bases from V and 6 bases from J; junction bases left unmatched: 10. CDR3 nucleotide sequence: TGTGCCAGCACCCCCTTGGGTAGCGGGAGCGAGCAGTACTTC. This gives the protein CASTPLGSGSEQYF.

This sequence joins TRBV28 and TRBJ2-5, with unresolved D. This CDR3 is built from 11 residues. V was pared by 8 bases and J by 0 bases, with 4 bases between. The germline CDR1 and CDR2 sequences are MDHEN and SYDVKM. The CDR3 bases are TGTGCCAGCGGGAACCAAGAGACCCAGTACTTC. This translates into CASGNQETQYF.

J is TRBJ2-3 and V is TRBV28; D unclear. The CDR3 totals 17 residues. Trimming cost V 2 bases and J 0 bases, with 15 bases left between them. Germline V gives CDR1 MDHEN, CDR2 SYDVKM. CDR3 amino acids: CASSLMTPKASTDTQYF. The CDR3 region has the DNA TGTGCCAGCAGTTTAATGACGCCAAAAGCTAGCACAGATACGCAGTATTTT.

This chain links TRBV30 with TRBJ1-6; the match to TRBD1 covers 7 bases. This CDR3 is built from 12 residues. V lost 2 bases to trimming and J lost 14 bases; unmatched junction nucleotides: 6. Germline V gene lookup returns CDR1 GTSNPN and CDR2 SVGIG (reference sequence). CDR3 sequence reads: CAWSYGQEALHF. The CDR3 coding sequence is TGTGCCTGGAGTTACGGACAGGAGGCCCTCCACTTT.

This chain uses TRBV28 with TRBJ1-2; TRBD1 aligns across 8 bases. The CDR3 loop spans 13 amino acids. The V segment lost 2 bases and the J segment 8 bases; nucleotides outside the gene matches: 4. Germline lookup yields CDR1 MDHEN and CDR2 SYDVKM. The CDR3 DNA reads as TGTGCCAGCAGTTTAACGGCAGGGGGCGGCTACACCTTC. It is translated as CASSLTAGGGYTF.

The chain links TRBV7-6 to TRBJ2-7; 7 bases line up with TRBD1. The length of the CDR3 is 16 residues. Germline CDR1 is SGHVS and CDR2 is FNYEAQ. Trimming removed 0 bases from V and 7 bases from J; junction bases left unmatched: 12. Here the CDR3 DNA reads TGTGCCAGCAGCTTAGCGTGGGCGACAGGGCGAGGGGAGCAGTACTTC. Translating it yields CASSLAWATGRGEQYF. Full variable domain (outside the CDR3, taken from reference TRBV7-6 and TRBJ2-7): GAGVSQSPRYKVTKRGQDVALRCDPISGHVSLYWYRQALGQGPEFLTYFNYEAQQDKSGLPNDRFSAERPEGSISTLTIQRTEQRDSAMYRCASSLAWATGRGEQYFGPGTRLTVT.

This chain uses TRBV6-1 with TRBJ2-2, with TRBD2 as a possible D gene (6 bases). The ends were cut back, 4 bases at V and 6 bases at J, with 18 bases in the middle. The germline V gene has CDR1 MNHNS and CDR2 SASEGT. The CDR3 spans 16 residues. CDR3: CASSAPSLARAGELFF. In DNA, the CDR3 is TGTGCCAGCAGTGCACCCTCCCTAGCGCGAGCCGGGGAGCTGTTTTTT.

This chain joins TRBV19 and TRBJ2-3, with 9 bases lining up with TRBD2. CDR1 LNHDA and CDR2 SQIVND come from the germline V gene (reference sequence). The CDR3 runs to 16 residues. The junction had 12 bases not matched to a gene; V was cut back by 6 bases and J by 5 bases. CDR3 protein: CASSRGGGREGDTQYF. In DNA form, the CDR3 reads TGTGCCAGTAGCCGAGGTGGCGGGAGGGAGGGAGATACGCAGTATTTT.

By share, this clone ranks as medium-sized (0.01 to 0.1%). The chain is built from TRBV7-9 and TRBJ2-7, with 8 bases aligning to TRBD1. Unmatched junction bases numbered 6, after V lost 5 bases and J lost 3 bases. The V gene's germline CDR1 is SEHNR and CDR2 FQNEAQ (reference sequence). The CDR3 runs to 14 residues. In DNA, the CDR3 is TGTGCCAGCAGCCTGACAGGGGTACTCTACGAGCAGTACTTC. It is translated as CASSLTGVLYEQYF.

The chain employs TRBV5-8 and TRBJ2-3; 13 bases fit TRBD2. Germline CDR1 SGHTS, CDR2 YDEGEE. The CDR3 sequence is 15 residues long. V lost 4 bases to trimming and J lost 4 bases; unmatched junction nucleotides: 3. The CDR3 region has the DNA TGTGCCAGCAGCCCAGGACTAGCGGGAGCAGATACGCAGTATTTT. Protein: CASSPGLAGADTQYF.

The V call is TRBV5-4, the J call TRBJ1-2; D perhaps matches TRBD1 (6 bases). Germline V gene sequence: CDR1 SGHNT, CDR2 YYREEE (reference sequence). Trimming pared 4 bases from V and 1 base from J, leaving 14 bases between. CDR3 size: 15 residues. CDR3: CASSVGTQLNYGYTF. In nucleotides, the CDR3 is TGTGCCAGCAGCGTGGGGACACAACTTAACTATGGCTACACCTTC.

V is TRBV27 and J is TRBJ2-3; D is unresolved. Germline V gene sequence: CDR1 MNHEY, CDR2 SMNVEV (reference sequence). Between the trimmed V and J ends, which lost 8 bases and 6 bases, there was a span of 9 bases. The CDR3 runs to 11 residues. The CDR3 spells CASALFDTQYF. In DNA, the CDR3 is TGTGCCAGCGCCCTATTCGATACGCAGTATTTT.

This clone was detected only once. The genes are TRBV30 and TRBJ2-7; D is uncertain. Germline V gene data show CDR1 as GTSNPN and CDR2 as SVGIG (reference sequence). V lost 0 bases, J lost 0 bases, and 6 bases lay in between. The CDR3 spans 13 residues. The CDR3 spells CAWSVDNSYEQYF. The CDR3 coding sequence is TGTGCCTGGAGTGTGGATAACTCCTACGAGCAGTACTTC.

The gene calls are TRBV21-1 and TRBJ2-5; the table's D call, TRBD1, was not checked against the DNA. TRBV21-1 is labeled a pseudogene. The CDR3 loop spans 15 amino acids. CDR3 sequence: CASSSHEGAVETQYF. The CDR3 nucleotides are TGTGCCAGCAGCTCCCACGAGGGGGCGGTGGAGACCCAGTACTTC.

The chain recombines TRBV28 with TRBJ1-1; D perhaps matches TRBD1 (6 bases). CDR1 and CDR2 from the germline V gene are MDHEN and SYDVKM. V was pared by 4 bases and J by 1 base, with 10 bases between. There are 14 residues in the CDR3. The chain's CDR3 is CASSSSQGNTEAFF. CDR3 bases: TGTGCCAGCAGTTCGTCACAGGGGAACACTGAAGCTTTCTTT. The whole variable domain, remainder taken from reference TRBV28 and TRBJ1-1, is DVKVTQSSRYLVKRTGEKVFLECVQDMDHENMFWYRQDPGLGLRLIYFSYDVKMKEKGDIPEGYSVSREKKERFSLILESASTNQTSMYLCASSSSQGNTEAFFGQGTRLTVV.

The rearrangement links TRBV7-8 to TRBJ1-2, with a tentative D call TRBD1 (5 bases). The V gene lost 1 base and the J gene lost 7 bases, with 7 bases spanning the gap. This CDR3 comprises 12 residues. CDR1 and CDR2 (germline): SGHVS, FQNEAQ. CDR3 amino acids: CASSLVQGGYTF. CDR3 sequence (DNA): TGTGCCAGCAGCTTAGTTCAGGGTGGCTACACCTTC.

This sequence joins TRBV2 and TRBJ2-7, with D possibly being TRBD1 (6 bases). The V gene lost 6 bases and the J gene lost 5 bases, with 20 bases spanning the gap. CDR1 and CDR2 from the germline V gene are SNHLY and FYNNEI. The CDR3 has 15 amino acids. Written as DNA, the CDR3 is TGTGCCAGCAGGTTCACGCGCCAGGGGCCGAACGAGCAGTACTTC. Protein product: CASRFTRQGPNEQYF.

This chain uses TRBV5-6 with TRBJ2-1; possibly TRBD1 or TRBD2 for D (5 bases each). The CDR3 consists of 16 residues. Germline CDR1 and CDR2: SGHDT and YYEEEE. V lost 4 bases, J lost 8 bases, and 22 bases lay in between. Here the CDR3 reads CASSLFPGTANDEQFF. Here the CDR3 DNA reads TGTGCCAGCAGCCTATTCCCGGGGACGGCAAACGATGAGCAGTTCTTC.

The gene calls are TRBV7-6 and TRBJ2-5; the match to TRBD1 covers 8 bases. With 5 bases clipped from V and 4 bases from J, the junction kept 12 bases outside the gene matches. Germline V CDR1 and CDR2: SGHVS, FNYEAQ. The CDR3 is 16 residues long. The CDR3 DNA reads TGTGCCAGCAGCCCCCAAGACAGGGGAGGTGGAGAGACCCAGTACTTC. This codes for CASSPQDRGGGETQYF.